Each of the 27 T cell receptor beta chains below was sequenced from the same sample in a study of T cell responses to AZD1222 COVID-19 vaccine. Here immunoSEQ multiplex PCR was the method, and the copy in TCRdb shows in-frame clones only, minus some. Here the sample spans more than 95,000 clones, approximately 90% being singletons. This specimen consisted of peripheral blood, obtained on day 0 of AZD1222 vaccination. Receptor source: an adult in good health.

This chain connects TRBV29-1 to TRBJ2-1, with 7 bases matching TRBD1. Losses at the gene ends were 4 bases for V and 2 bases for J; bases not matched to a gene: 8. This CDR3 spans 15 amino acids. CDR1 and CDR2 (germline): SQVTM, ANQGSEA. The CDR3 protein is CSVAPGTVTYNEQFF. The CDR3 nucleotides read TGCAGCGTTGCCCCCGGGACAGTAACCTACAATGAGCAGTTCTTC.

The chain has TRBV25-1 and TRBJ2-1; D not certain. The CDR3 has 12 residues. Germline V CDR1 and CDR2: MGHDK, SYGVNS. Trimming stripped 3 bases from V and 9 bases from J, with 9 bases between. The CDR3 spells CASSDSVREQFF. The CDR3 nucleotides are TGTGCCAGCAGTGACTCCGTTCGTGAGCAGTTCTTC.

The chain has TRBV7-9 and TRBJ1-3; perhaps TRBD1 as D (6 bases). The germline V gene has CDR1 SEHNR and CDR2 FQNEAQ (reference sequence). The V gene lost 2 bases and the J gene lost 5 bases, with 13 bases spanning the gap. The CDR3 sequence is 15 residues long. CDR3 in amino acids: CASSLQSGVRNTIYF. Written as DNA, the CDR3 is TGTGCCAGCAGCTTACAGTCAGGGGTCCGAAACACCATATATTTT.

V usage is TRBV5-1 and J usage is TRBJ1-4; 7 nucleotides agree with TRBD1. The CDR3 is made up of 16 amino acids. V lost 4 bases to trimming and J lost 6 bases; unmatched junction nucleotides: 12. The germline CDR1 and CDR2 sequences are SGHRS and YFSETQ. The CDR3 loop is CASSVNRDSQDEKLFF. CDR3 DNA: TGCGCCAGCAGCGTAAACCGGGACAGCCAAGATGAAAAACTGTTTTTT.

The rearrangement uses TRBV6-2 or TRBV6-3 and TRBJ2-7; either TRBD1 or TRBD2 may supply D (5 bases each). V was cut by 3 bases and J by 3 bases, with 12 bases left in between. The germline V gene encodes CDR1 MNHEY and CDR2 SVGEGT. There are 14 residues in the CDR3. The chain's CDR3 is CASSYGGSIYEQYF. The CDR3 DNA sequence: TGTGCCAGCAGTTATGGGGGTAGCATCTACGAGCAGTACTTC.

The genes are TRBV9 and TRBJ2-1; D not certain. The CDR3 is 13 amino acids. V was clipped by 1 base and J by 3 bases, with 5 bases between them. Germline values: CDR1 SGDLS, CDR2 YYNGEE. CDR3 nucleotide sequence: TGTGCCAGCAGCGTAACAGTCTACAATGAGCAGTTCTTC. Its protein is CASSVTVYNEQFF. The whole variable domain, remainder taken from reference TRBV9 and TRBJ2-1, is DSGVTQTPKHLITATGQRVTLRCSPRSGDLSVYWYQQSLDQGLQFLIQYYNGEERAKGNILERFSAQQFPDLHSELNLSSLELGDSALYFCASSVTVYNEQFFGPGTRLTVL.

V usage is TRBV29-1 and J usage is TRBJ2-7, with D maybe TRBD1 (5 bases). In germline, CDR1 is SQVTM, CDR2 ANQGSEA. Deletions cut 1 base from V and 0 bases from J, with 7 bases between. The CDR3 runs to 13 residues. The CDR3 spells CSVEGTLSYEQYF. In nucleotides, the CDR3 is TGCAGCGTTGAAGGGACACTCTCCTACGAGCAGTACTTC.

V and J are TRBV28 and TRBJ1-6; D is ambiguous. The CDR3 consists of 14 residues. Trimming took off 8 bases at V and 6 bases at J, with 14 bases between the two ends. Germline lookup yields CDR1 MDHEN and CDR2 SYDVKM. CDR3: CASLAVGSNSPLHF. The CDR3 DNA reads as TGTGCCAGCCTTGCCGTCGGCAGTAATTCACCCCTCCACTTT. Full variable domain (remainder filled in from reference TRBV28 and TRBJ1-6): DVKVTQSSRYLVKRTGEKVFLECVQDMDHENMFWYRQDPGLGLRLIYFSYDVKMKEKGDIPEGYSVSREKKERFSLILESASTNQTSMYLCASLAVGSNSPLHFGNGTRLTVT.

The genes are TRBV30 and TRBJ1-5; D might be TRBD1 (5 bases). This CDR3 is 13 amino acids long. Per germline, CDR1 GTSNPN and CDR2 SVGIG (reference sequence). Trimming shortened V by 5 bases and J by 6 bases, and 14 bases separated the two germline ends. The CDR3 DNA sequence: TGTGCCTGGTCGGGGGGGGATTCTCAGCCCCAGCATTTT. Translation gives CAWSGGDSQPQHF.

A word on this clone: This sample includes further DNA sequences coding for the same CDR3. The rearrangement joins TRBV5-1 to TRBJ1-2; 8 bases fit TRBD1. Germline trimming cut 4 bases from V and 3 bases from J; bases unmatched to any gene: 2. The V gene's germline CDR1 is SGHRS and CDR2 YFSETQ. The CDR3 spans 13 residues. CDR3 sequence: CASSLDRDYGYTF. The DNA of the CDR3 is TGCGCCAGCAGCCTGGACAGGGACTATGGCTACACCTTC.

This clone was seen once. The genes are TRBV24-1 and TRBJ2-3; tentative D call: TRBD2 (6 bases). Germline CDR1 is KGHDR and CDR2 is SFDVKD. Trimming left V 6 bases short and J 2 bases short, with 14 bases between. CDR3 length equals 15 residues. DNA for the CDR3: TGTGCCACCAGTCGCCGTAGCGGAAACACAGATACGCAGTATTTT. Translating gives CATSRRSGNTDTQYF.

The V call is TRBV28, the J call TRBJ2-7, with D uncertain. Per the germline V gene, CDR1 is MDHEN and CDR2 is SYDVKM. CDR3 length equals 13 residues. Trimming removed 6 bases at V and 1 base at J, with 10 bases between. CDR3 protein: CASRDTVSYEQYF. Here the CDR3 DNA reads TGTGCCAGCAGGGATACAGTTTCCTACGAGCAGTACTTC. Together with reference TRBV28 and TRBJ2-7, the CDR3 gives the full variable domain: DVKVTQSSRYLVKRTGEKVFLECVQDMDHENMFWYRQDPGLGLRLIYFSYDVKMKEKGDIPEGYSVSREKKERFSLILESASTNQTSMYLCASRDTVSYEQYFGPGTRLTVT.

CDR3 amino acids: CASSLYGSDYEQYF. DNA for the CDR3: TGTGCCAGCAGTTTATACGGCTCAGACTACGAGCAGTACTTC. The genes are TRBV28 and TRBJ2-7; D call uncertain. The germline CDR1 and CDR2 sequences are MDHEN and SYDVKM. The CDR3 is 14 residues long. V lost 1 base, J lost 3 bases, and 10 bases lay in between.

This clone appeared a single time. This rearrangement joins TRBV5-1 to TRBJ2-5; tentative D call: TRBD2 (6 bases). Germline lookup yields CDR1 SGHRS and CDR2 YFSETQ. The V gene lost 3 bases and the J gene lost 3 bases, with 12 bases spanning the gap. This CDR3 has 14 residues. CDR3 DNA: TGCGCCAGCAGCTCCGGGACTTACGAAGAGACCCAGTACTTC. It encodes CASSSGTYEETQYF.

The chain has TRBV5-5 and TRBJ2-7; D may be TRBD2 (6 bases). Trimming cost V 0 bases and J 1 base, with 11 bases left between them. Germline lookup yields CDR1 SGHKS and CDR2 YYEKEE (reference sequence). This CDR3 contains 15 residues. CDR3 DNA: TGTGCCAGCAGCTTGGTAGTGGGAGGATCCTACGAGCAGTACTTC. It codes for CASSLVVGGSYEQYF.

The chain recombines TRBV10-1 with TRBJ1-1; 8 positions match TRBD1. Per the germline V gene, CDR1 is WNHNN and CDR2 is SYGVQD (reference sequence). The CDR3 extends over 14 amino acids. The J segment lost 2 bases and the V segment lost 4 bases, leaving 3 bases of the junction unmatched. The CDR3 loop is CASSGTGINTEAFF. CDR3 DNA: TGCGCCAGCAGTGGGACAGGGATCAACACTGAAGCTTTCTTT.

This sequence joins TRBV6-5 and TRBJ1-5, with D tentatively TRBD1 (6 bases). Between the trimmed V and J ends, which lost 4 bases and 7 bases, there was a span of 17 bases. The CDR3 consists of 15 residues. Germline CDR1 is MNHEY and CDR2 is SVGAGI. In DNA form, the CDR3 reads TGTGCCAGCAGTTCCACAGGGACACGTCTGCAGCCCCAGCATTTT. Encoded protein: CASSSTGTRLQPQHF.

The rearrangement links TRBV9 to TRBJ2-1; possibly TRBD2 for D (6 bases). Germline assignment: CDR1 SGDLS and CDR2 YYNGEE. V lost 4 bases and J lost 8, with 22 bases in between. The CDR3 loop spans 16 amino acids. The CDR3 region has the DNA TGTGCCAGCAGCCTCGGAGGGCCCTTCTTCGGCCATGAGCAGTTCTTC. This gives the protein CASSLGGPFFGHEQFF.

V gene TRBV7-2 combines with J gene TRBJ1-5; D gene ambiguous. The germline V and J ends were trimmed by 2 bases and 4 bases, with 12 bases remaining between them. The CDR3 loop spans 15 amino acids. Germline V gives CDR1 SGHTA, CDR2 FQGNSA. This chain's CDR3 is CASSLQSDYNQPQHF. CDR3 nucleotide sequence: TGTGCCAGCAGCTTACAGTCGGACTATAATCAGCCCCAGCATTTT.

The gene calls are TRBV7-2 and TRBJ2-7; D is ambiguous. Germline CDR1 and CDR2: SGHTA and FQGNSA. V lost 0 bases and J 3 bases, leaving 6 bases between the germline ends. The CDR3 runs 13 residues. The CDR3, as DNA: TGTGCCAGCAGCTTAGCCCTACTCTACGAGCAGTACTTC. It codes for CASSLALLYEQYF.

The chain couples TRBV18 to TRBJ2-2, with 7 positions matching TRBD2. Germline CDR1 and CDR2: KGHSH and LQKENI. The length of the CDR3 is 16 residues. Trimming cost V 2 bases and J 5 bases; bases outside gene matches: 8. CDR3 nucleotides: TGTGCCAGCTCACCAAGGACGGGAGGAGGGACCGGGGAGCTGTTTTTT. This sequence encodes CASSPRTGGGTGELFF.

The chain uses TRBV5-1 and TRBJ1-6, with 9 bases fitting TRBD1. This CDR3 is built from 14 residues. Looked up from germline, CDR1 is SGHRS and CDR2 is YFSETQ. Trimming at V came to 4 bases and at J to 5 bases, leaving 1 base not matched to a gene. CDR3 sequence (DNA): TGCGCCAGCAGCCGGACAGGGGATAATTCACCCCTCCACTTT. Translation: CASSRTGDNSPLHF.

This chain uses TRBV21-1 with TRBJ1-2; whether TRBD1, the table's D call, matches the DNA was not checked. TRBV21-1 is flagged as a pseudogene. The CDR3 covers 12 residues. The CDR3 region is CASTTGSSGYTF. The CDR3 coding sequence is TGTGCCAGCACCACAGGGAGCTCCGGCTACACCTTC.

The chain combines TRBV5-8 with TRBJ1-5; the D is unclear. Looked up from germline, CDR1 is SGHTS and CDR2 is YDEGEE. V shed 0 bases and J shed 1 base, with 8 bases lying between them. CDR3 size: 15 residues. The CDR3 loop reads CASSLGRVSNQPQHF. The CDR3 DNA follows: TGTGCCAGCAGCTTGGGACGGGTAAGCAATCAGCCCCAGCATTTT.

The chain uses TRBV24-1 and TRBJ2-5; TRBD2 might be the D (6 bases). V dropped 4 bases and J dropped 4 bases, with 15 bases sitting between them. The CDR3 totals 15 residues. CDR1 and CDR2 from the germline V gene are KGHDR and SFDVKD. CDR3 bases: TGTGCCACCAGTGAACCAACAGGAGGGCGAGAGACCCAGTACTTC. Its translation is CATSEPTGGRETQYF.

The rearrangement links TRBV5-1 to TRBJ1-2; maybe TRBD1 (5 bases). The V and J ends lost 4 bases and 8 bases respectively, with 24 bases between them. This CDR3 has 16 residues. Germline-derived CDR1 and CDR2 are SGHRS and YFSETQ. CDR3 bases: TGCGCCAGCAGCATCGCTAATAATTTCTTGCAGGGAGGCTACACCTTC. The encoded protein is CASSIANNFLQGGYTF.

This chain joins TRBV7-2 and TRBJ2-4; TRBD2 matches at 8 bases. CDR1 SGHTA and CDR2 FQGNSA come from the germline V gene. There are 15 residues in the CDR3. The junction had 4 bases not matched to a gene; V was cut back by 5 bases and J by 1 base. Written as DNA, the CDR3 is TGTGCCAGCAGCCGGGGGGGGGATGCCAAAAACATTCAGTACTTC. Translating gives CASSRGGDAKNIQYF.